This T cell receptor beta chain is from a study of T cells after somatic rescue of genetic block. Sequencing used immunoSEQ multiplex PCR; TCRdb keeps in-frame clones, though not all of them. The sample has 85,000 to 100,000 clones; over 80% are singletons. Germline V gene data show CDR1 as SGHDT and CDR2 as YYEEEE. Trimming left V 0 bases short and J 7 bases short, with 10 bases between. CDR3 size: 13 residues. The sample comprised peripheral blood mononuclear cells (PBMCs). The rearrangement uses TRBV5-6 and TRBJ2-5, with D tentatively TRBD1 (5 bases). This TCR was sampled from a young woman. CDR3 DNA: TGTGCCAGCAGCTTGGGACGTCAGGGGACCCAGTACTTC. Translation: CASSLGRQGTQYF.